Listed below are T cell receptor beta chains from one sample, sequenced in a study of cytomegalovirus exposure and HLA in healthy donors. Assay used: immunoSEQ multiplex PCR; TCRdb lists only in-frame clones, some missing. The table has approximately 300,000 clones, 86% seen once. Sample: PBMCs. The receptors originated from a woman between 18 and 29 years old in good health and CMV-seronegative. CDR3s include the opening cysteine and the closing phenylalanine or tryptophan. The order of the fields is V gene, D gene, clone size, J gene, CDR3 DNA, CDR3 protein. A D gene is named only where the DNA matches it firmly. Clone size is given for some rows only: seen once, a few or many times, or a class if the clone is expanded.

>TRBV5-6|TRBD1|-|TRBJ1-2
TGTGCCAGCAGCCCGACAGGGTTGAATGGCTACACCTTC
CASSPTGLNGYTF
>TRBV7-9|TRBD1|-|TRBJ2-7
TGTGCCAGCAGCTCCTTATCAGGGACAGGGAAATACGAGCAGTACTTC
CASSSLSGTGKYEQYF
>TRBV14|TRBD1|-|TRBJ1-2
TGTGCCAGCAGCCAAGATGGGTCGACAGGGGCCTTTTCCAACGACGCTAACTATGGCTACACCTTC
CASSQDGSTGAFSNDANYGYTF
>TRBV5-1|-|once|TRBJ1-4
TGCGCCAGCAGCTCGGACAGTACGAATGAAAAACTGTTTTTT
CASSSDSTNEKLFF
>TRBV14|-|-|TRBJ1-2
TGTGCCAGCAGCCAAGGGCTTTCACCCATCCATGGCTACACCTTC
CASSQGLSPIHGYTF
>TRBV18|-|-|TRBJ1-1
TGTGCCAGCTCACCAGGGGAGCGTACTGAAGCTTTCTTT
CASSPGERTEAFF
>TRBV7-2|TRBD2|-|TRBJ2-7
TGTGCCAGCAGCCCTCAGGCAGGGGGACTAGCGAGGGACGAGCAGTACTTC
CASSPQAGGLARDEQYF
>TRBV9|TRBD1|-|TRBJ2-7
TGTGCCAGCAGCGTAGAAGGACAGGGGGCGAAGGAGCAGTACTTC
CASSVEGQGAKEQYF
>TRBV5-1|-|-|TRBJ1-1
TGCGCCAGCAGCCCACAGGGACGGCGAGACACTGAAGCTTTCTTT
CASSPQGRRDTEAFF
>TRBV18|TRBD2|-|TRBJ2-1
TGTGCCAGCTCACGATCTAGCGGGAGTTGGGGCGATGAGCAGTTCTTC
CASSRSSGSWGDEQFF
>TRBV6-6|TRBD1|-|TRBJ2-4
TGTGCCAGCAGTCACGGACAGGCAAAAAACATTCAGTACTTC
CASSHGQAKNIQYF
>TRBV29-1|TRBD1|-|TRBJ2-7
TGCAGCGCTACCTCCGGGACAGGGAAATCGACCTACGAGCAGTACTTC
CSATSGTGKSTYEQYF
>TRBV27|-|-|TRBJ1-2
TGTGCCAGCAGACAGGGAGTGGCTGACTATGGCTACACCTTC
CASRQGVADYGYTF
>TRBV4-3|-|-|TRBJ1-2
TGCGCCAGCAGCCAAGAGGCTACGGGTGCCTACACCTTC
CASSQEATGAYTF
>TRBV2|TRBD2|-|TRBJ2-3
TGTGCCAGCAGTGAAGGGTTACGGACTAGCGGGAGGTGGAGCACAGATACGCAGTATTTT
CASSEGLRTSGRWSTDTQYF
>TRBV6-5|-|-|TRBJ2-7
TGTGCCAGCACCAGGGACATTACCTACGAGCAGTACTTC
CASTRDITYEQYF
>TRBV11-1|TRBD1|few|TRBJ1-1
TGTGCCAGCAGCTTAGGACAGGGGTTGAGGAACACTGAAGCTTTCTTT
CASSLGQGLRNTEAFF
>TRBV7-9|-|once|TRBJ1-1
TGTGCCAGCAGCTTAGAACAGGGTCGGGCTTTCTTT
CASSLEQGRAFF
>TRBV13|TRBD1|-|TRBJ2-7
TGTGCCAGCGGACAGGTTTACGAGCAGTACTTC
CASGQVYEQYF
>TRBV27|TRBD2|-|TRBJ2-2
TGTGCCAGCAGTCCCCCTCGGGGAGGGTTTACCGGGGAGCTGTTTTTT
CASSPPRGGFTGELFF
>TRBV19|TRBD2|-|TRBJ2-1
TGTGCCAGTAGAAGACTAGCGGACTACAATGAGCAGTTCTTC
CASRRLADYNEQFF
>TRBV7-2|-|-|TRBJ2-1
TGTGCCAGCAGCTTAACCTTACAGATCTATGAGCAGTTCTTC
CASSLTLQIYEQFF
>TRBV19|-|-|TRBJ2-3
TGTGCCAGTAGTATGGCCCGTCGAGGTACGCAGTATTTT
CASSMARRGTQYF
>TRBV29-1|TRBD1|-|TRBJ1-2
TGCAGCGTGGGGTGGGGACAGCTGGTCTATGGCTACACCTTC
CSVGWGQLVYGYTF
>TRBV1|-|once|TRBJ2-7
TGCACCAGCGGCCCAGAAGGGGCTCACGAGCAGTACTTC
CTSGPEGAHEQYF
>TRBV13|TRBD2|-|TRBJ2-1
TGTGCCAGCAGCTTATGGGCTAGCGGGAGAACCAATGAGCAGTTCTTC
CASSLWASGRTNEQFF
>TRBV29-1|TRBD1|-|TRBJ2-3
TGCAGCGCAGGACAGGGAACAACGACAGATACGCAGTATTTT
CSAGQGTTTDTQYF
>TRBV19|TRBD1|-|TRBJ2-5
TGTGCCAGTAGTAACGACAGGGAAGAGACCCAGTACTTC
CASSNDREETQYF